In this sample, the clone carrying this TCR beta chain turned up many times. Its antigen is not known. V lost 5 bases and J lost 0; bases outside the gene matches: 8. Germline V CDR1 and CDR2: SGHAT, FQDESV (reference sequence). The CDR3 has 18 amino acids. These data are taken from a study of T-cell reconstitution after alpha-beta-depleted transplantation in children. Broader study findings: Several hundred expanded graft clones reportedly supplied alpha-beta T cells about two months after transplant.

A library of TCRbeta sequences, prepared with unique molecular identifiers, was generated. In TCRdb, the PCR reads were re-called with MiXCR into one record per CDR3 protein. The table has 440,000 or so distinct CDR3 sequences, approximately 41% seen once. The V gene is TRBV11-1, the J gene TRBJ1-3, with 12 bases that match TRBD1. The sample was PBMCs, taken before TCRalphabeta/CD19-depleted stem cell transplant. The receptor comes from a girl aged 2 to 9 with aplastic anemia, due to receive a stem cell transplant. This chain's CDR3 is CASSPPGTGGVSGNTIYF. The CDR3 bases are TGTGCCAGCAGCCCCCCGGGGACAGGGGGCGTCTCTGGAAACACCATATATTTT.